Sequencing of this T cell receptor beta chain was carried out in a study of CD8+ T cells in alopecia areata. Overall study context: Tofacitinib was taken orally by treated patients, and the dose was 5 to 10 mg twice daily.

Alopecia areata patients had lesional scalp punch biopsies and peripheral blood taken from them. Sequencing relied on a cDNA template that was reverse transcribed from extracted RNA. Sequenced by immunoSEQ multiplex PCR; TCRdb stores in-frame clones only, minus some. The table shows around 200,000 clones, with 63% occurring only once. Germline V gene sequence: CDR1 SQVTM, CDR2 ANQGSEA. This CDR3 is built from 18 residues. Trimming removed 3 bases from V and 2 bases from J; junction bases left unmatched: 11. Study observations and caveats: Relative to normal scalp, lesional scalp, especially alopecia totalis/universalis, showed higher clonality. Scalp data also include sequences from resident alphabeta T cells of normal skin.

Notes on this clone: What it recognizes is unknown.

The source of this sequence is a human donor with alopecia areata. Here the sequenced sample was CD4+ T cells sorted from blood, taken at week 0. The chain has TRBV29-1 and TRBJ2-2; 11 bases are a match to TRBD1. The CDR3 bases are TGCAGCGTTGACCTAGGGACAGGGGGATTAATCAACACCGGGGAGCTGTTTTTT. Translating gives CSVDLGTGGLINTGELFF.